The rows below give T cell receptor beta chains drawn from one sample of a study of shared clonotypes between healthy human individuals. This table comes from immunoSEQ multiplex PCR, and its TCRdb copy is limited to in-frame clones, with some not included. Altogether nearly 600,000 clones are present, roughly 95% being singletons, with the ten largest covering 0.11%. The source material was naive CD8+ T cells sorted from blood. The receptors stem from a woman aged 30 to 39 in good health. Each CDR3 is given with its conserved first and last residue. The D gene is left open where the match is weak. Rows give clone size only sometimes, using once, few, many, or a class for an expanded clone.

J gene	CDR3 length	clone size	V gene	D gene	CDR3 DNA	CDR3 protein
TRBJ2-7	15	-	TRBV13	-	TGTGCCAGCAGCTCAACAGGGTCCTCGAGGAACGAGCAGTACTTC	CASSSTGSSRNEQYF
TRBJ2-3	18	-	TRBV28	-	TGTGCCAGCAGCTTAGAGCAGCTTGCGGCCCCCGGGACAGATACGCAGTATTTT	CASSLEQLAAPGTDTQYF
TRBJ2-5	16	-	TRBV7-8	TRBD1	TGTGCCAGCAGCTTCCAGCAGGGGGTATTCGGGGAGACCCAGTACTTC	CASSFQQGVFGETQYF
TRBJ2-7	14	-	TRBV28	-	TGTGCCAGCACTTTATTAGGGGGACCCTACGAGCAGTACTTC	CASTLLGGPYEQYF
TRBJ1-5	13	-	TRBV27	-	TGTGCCAGCAGTCCGGACAGCAATCAGCCCCAGCATTTT	CASSPDSNQPQHF
TRBJ2-4	16	-	TRBV2	-	TGTGCCAGCAGTGAAATCGGGGGAGGCGGCAAAAACATTCAGTACTTC	CASSEIGGGGKNIQYF
TRBJ2-2	16	-	TRBV5-6	TRBD2	TGTGCCAGCAGCTTGGAGTCGGGAGGGCCCACCGGGGAGCTGTTTTTT	CASSLESGGPTGELFF
TRBJ2-5	14	-	TRBV7-8	-	TGTGCCAGCAGCCTGGGACTGCTACAAGAGACCCAGTACTTC	CASSLGLLQETQYF
TRBJ2-2	17	-	TRBV18	TRBD2	TGTGCCAGCTCACCGGGACTAGCGGGAGAAGTGACCGGGGAGCTGTTTTTT	CASSPGLAGEVTGELFF
TRBJ2-1	10	-	TRBV20-1	-	TGCAGTGCTGGGGCACTAGAGGAGTTCTTC	CSAGALEEFF
TRBJ2-1	16	-	TRBV7-2	-	TGTGCCAGCAGCTTAAAAGTTGGTACCACCTACAATGAGCAGTTCTTC	CASSLKVGTTYNEQFF
TRBJ2-1	19	-	TRBV7-6	TRBD2	TGTGCCAGCAGCTACCAACCGAACCAACTAGCGGGAGGGCACAATGAGCAGTTCTTC	CASSYQPNQLAGGHNEQFF
TRBJ1-5	14	-	TRBV6-5	TRBD1	TGTGCCAGCAGTTCGGGACAGGGGAATCAGCCCCAGCATTTT	CASSSGQGNQPQHF
TRBJ1-5	14	few	TRBV19	TRBD1	TGTGCCAGTAGCGGGACAGGGGCTTATCAGCCCCAGCATTTT	CASSGTGAYQPQHF
TRBJ2-7	13	-	TRBV5-1	-	TGCGCCAGCAGCTTGGAGTTTTTCCCCGAGCAGTACTTC	CASSLEFFPEQYF
TRBJ1-1	12	-	TRBV19	-	TGTGCCAGTAGTCCTGCCTACACTGAAGCTTTCTTT	CASSPAYTEAFF
TRBJ1-1	13	-	TRBV28	-	TGTGCCAGCAGTCCCACCGGGACCCCTGAAGCTTTCTTT	CASSPTGTPEAFF
TRBJ1-3	14	-	TRBV16	TRBD1	TGTGCCAGCACCAGGACAGGGGTCGGAAACACCATATATTTT	CASTRTGVGNTIYF
TRBJ2-7	16	once	TRBV28	TRBD2	TGTGCCAGCAGTTCTCTAGCGGGAGGTCCCGCCTACGAGCAGTACTTC	CASSSLAGGPAYEQYF
TRBJ1-1	15	-	TRBV28	-	TGTGCCAGCAGTCCCTCCCCAAAGAGGCGGACTGAAGCTTTCTTT	CASSPSPKRRTEAFF
TRBJ1-1	10	-	TRBV6-1	-	TGTGCCAGCAGCGACACTGAAGCTTTCTTT	CASSDTEAFF
TRBJ1-1	13	-	TRBV4-1	-	TGCGCCAGCAGCCAGTATATGAACACTGAAGCTTTCTTT	CASSQYMNTEAFF
TRBJ2-5	17	-	TRBV9	TRBD2	TGTGCCAGCAGCCCAATAAACGGACTAGCGAGTCAAGAGACCCAGTACTTC	CASSPINGLASQETQYF
TRBJ2-5	12	-	TRBV30	-	TGTGCCTGCGGGATCTCACAAGAGACCCAGTACTTC	CACGISQETQYF